These T cell receptor beta chains were read from a single sample in a study of blood T cell repertoires in COVID-19. Clones were read by immunoSEQ multiplex PCR, and TCRdb kept only the in-frame ones, dropping some. The sample carries 250,000 to 350,000 clones, more than 85% recorded once. Sequenced: PBMCs or T cells enriched from blood (not recorded which). Every receptor here comes from a woman aged 25 to 45 who had recovered from COVID-19. CDR3s include the opening cysteine and the closing phenylalanine or tryptophan. D genes are given only for firm matches.

v_gene	j_gene	d_gene	CDR3aa	CDR3nt
TRBV6-2/TRBV6-3	TRBJ1-5	-	CASSSGKGNQPQHF	TGTGCCAGCAGTTCAGGGAAGGGCAATCAGCCCCAGCATTTT
TRBV11-2	TRBJ2-5	-	CASRDGDLPQETQYF	TGTGCCAGCAGGGATGGAGACCTACCCCAAGAGACCCAGTACTTC
TRBV28	TRBJ1-3	-	CASSRGSGNTIYF	TGTGCCAGCAGCAGGGGCTCTGGAAACACCATATATTTT
TRBV28	TRBJ2-3	TRBD1	CASSLWGRGYPDTQYF	TGTGCCAGCAGTTTATGGGGCAGGGGGTACCCAGATACGCAGTATTTT
TRBV6-5	TRBJ2-5	TRBD2	CASKNGREETQYF	TGTGCCAGCAAAAATGGGCGGGAGGAGACCCAGTACTTC
TRBV27	TRBJ2-2	TRBD1	CASRQDRVIAGELFF	TGTGCCAGCCGCCAGGACAGGGTTATCGCCGGGGAGCTGTTTTTT
TRBV9	TRBJ2-1	-	CASSVSSRANEQFF	TGTGCCAGCAGCGTATCATCCAGGGCTAATGAGCAGTTCTTC
TRBV5-1	TRBJ1-1	-	CASSSYGADTEAFF	TGCGCCAGCAGCTCATATGGGGCGGACACTGAAGCTTTCTTT
TRBV29-1	TRBJ1-1	-	CSVRESGFGTEAFF	TGCAGCGTCCGAGAATCAGGGTTTGGCACTGAAGCTTTCTTT
TRBV6-5	TRBJ2-2	TRBD1	CASTGTGSGELFF	TGTGCCAGCACCGGGACAGGTTCGGGGGAGCTGTTTTTT